These 23 T cell receptor beta chains were sequenced from one sample in a study of blood T cell repertoires in COVID-19. The assay was immunoSEQ multiplex PCR, and TCRdb's table has in-frame clones only and misses some. The sample carries under 300,000 clones, less than 90% recorded once. Sequencing was done on a sample of peripheral blood. These receptor sequences come from a woman in her 70s with COVID-19, enrolled during active disease.

This rearrangement joins TRBV9 to TRBJ1-1; TRBD1 matches 11 bases. Germline V gene lookup returns CDR1 SGDLS and CDR2 YYNGEE. This CDR3 is 12 amino acids long. J gave up 11 bases and V 4 bases, and 4 bases lay outside the gene matches. The DNA of the CDR3 is TGTGCCAGCAGCCCGGACAGGGGGCAGGCTTTCTTT. Protein product: CASSPDRGQAFF.

Here the CDR3 reads CASGRDRGSLGYGYTF. The CDR3 nucleotides are TGTGCCAGCGGCCGGGACAGGGGGAGCTTGGGGTATGGCTACACCTTC. The genes are TRBV27 and TRBJ1-2; the match to TRBD1 covers 11 bases. The V gene's germline CDR1 is MNHEY and CDR2 SMNVEV (reference sequence). The CDR3 runs 16 residues. The V gene end was trimmed by 8 bases and the J gene end by 5 bases; junction bases not matched to a gene: 13.

V is TRBV21-1 and J is TRBJ2-7; the table gives TRBD2 as D, unverified against the DNA. TRBV21-1 has pseudogene status. The CDR3 runs 11 residues. This CDR3 is CASSKGEEQYF. The CDR3, as DNA: TGTGCCAGCAGCAAAGGAGAGGAGCAGTACTTC.

The chain has TRBV3-1 (or the pseudogene TRBV3-2) and TRBJ1-1; D uncertain. CDR3 length: 12 residues. V was clipped by 4 bases and J by 11 bases, with 14 bases between them. CDR1 is LGHDT and CDR2 is YNNKEL in the germline V gene (reference sequence). Written as DNA, the CDR3 is TGTGCCAGCAGCCCGAGAGGGCAGTTGGCTTTCTTT. It translates to CASSPRGQLAFF.

The chain combines TRBV27 with TRBJ1-2; a weak D match, TRBD1 (5 bases). V lost 0 bases and J lost 2, with 10 bases in between. The germline V gene encodes CDR1 MNHEY and CDR2 SMNVEV (reference sequence). This CDR3 has 15 residues. DNA for the CDR3: TGTGCCAGCAGTTTATCTGTGACAGTCAACTATGGCTACACCTTC. It translates to CASSLSVTVNYGYTF.

This clone was counted a few times. The chain is built from TRBV11-2 and TRBJ2-2, with D possibly being TRBD1 (6 bases). The germline V and J ends were trimmed by 5 bases and 5 bases, with 18 bases remaining between them. Germline CDR1 is SGHAT and CDR2 is FQNNGV. The CDR3 is 16 residues long. Here the CDR3 DNA reads TGTGCCAGCAGCCGAGGACAGATCCTTGAAACCGGGGAGCTGTTTTTT. It encodes CASSRGQILETGELFF.

The count of this clone is one. The V call is TRBV12-3 or TRBV12-4, the J call TRBJ1-1; D ambiguous. CDR3 length: 11 residues. The ends were cut back, 7 bases at V and 11 bases at J, with 14 bases in the middle. CDR3 in amino acids: CASTGRGWAFF. In DNA form, the CDR3 reads TGTGCCAGCACCGGCCGGGGATGGGCTTTCTTT.

The chain combines TRBV3-1 (or the pseudogene TRBV3-2) with TRBJ2-7; 7 bases match TRBD1. The CDR3 consists of 15 residues. V shed 3 bases and J 3 bases; nucleotides not matched to a gene: 8. Germline CDR1 reads LGHDT; CDR2 reads YNNKEL (reference sequence). The CDR3 bases are TGTGCCAGCAGCCAGGGACAGCCGGGACACTACGAGCAGTACTTC. Protein product: CASSQGQPGHYEQYF.

The V and J genes are TRBV5-1 and TRBJ1-2; 7 bases fit TRBD1. Germline lookup yields CDR1 SGHRS and CDR2 YFSETQ. This CDR3 has 16 amino acids. J gave up 1 base and V 6 bases, and 12 bases lay outside the gene matches. CDR3 residues: CASMLLPGQSNYGYTF. CDR3 DNA sequence: TGCGCCAGCATGTTATTGCCGGGACAGAGTAACTATGGCTACACCTTC.

The J gene is TRBJ1-5, the V gene TRBV19; the match to TRBD1 covers 9 bases. The CDR3 length is 13 residues. Germline trimming cut 4 bases from V and 7 bases from J; bases unmatched to any gene: 2. Germline CDR1 is LNHDA and CDR2 is SQIVND (reference sequence). The CDR3 DNA follows: TGTGCCAGTAGTAAAACAGGGGGCCAGCCCCAGCATTTT. It codes for CASSKTGGQPQHF.

V is TRBV3-1 (or the pseudogene TRBV3-2) and J is TRBJ2-5, with a weak D call TRBD1 (6 bases). Germline V gene lookup returns CDR1 LGHDT and CDR2 YNNKEL (reference sequence). The CDR3 spans 15 residues. Deletions cut 5 bases from V and 2 bases from J, with 15 bases between. DNA of the CDR3: TGTGCCAGCAGCGCTCGTGGACAGACTCAAGAGACCCAGTACTTC. This codes for CASSARGQTQETQYF.

The chain couples TRBV5-1 to TRBJ2-7; TRBD1 matches at 9 bases. The CDR3 has 15 residues. V gave up 4 bases and J gave up 6 bases; unmatched junction bases: 11. CDR1 and CDR2 (germline): SGHRS, YFSETQ. The CDR3 DNA is TGCGCCAGCAGCGACCCGGGACAGGGCGTAGGCGAGCAGTACTTC. The encoded protein is CASSDPGQGVGEQYF.

In its sample, this clone was seen a few times. The chain employs TRBV2 and TRBJ2-1, with a tentative D call TRBD2 (6 bases). CDR1 is SNHLY and CDR2 is FYNNEI in the germline V gene. CDR3 size: 13 residues. V lost 2 bases to trimming and J lost 7 bases, with 9 bases between them. CDR3: CASSEFGGNEQFF. The CDR3 DNA reads as TGTGCCAGCAGTGAATTTGGAGGGAATGAGCAGTTCTTC.

The CDR3 bases are TGCAGTGCTAGTCAGGGTCAAGAGACCCAGTACTTC. Its translation is CSASQGQETQYF. V usage is TRBV20-1 and J usage is TRBJ2-5; TRBD1 is a possible D gene (5 bases). The CDR3 is 12 residues long. V shed 3 bases and J shed 2 bases, with 7 bases lying between them. The germline V gene has CDR1 DFQATT and CDR2 SNEGSKA (reference sequence).

The gene calls are TRBV12-5 and TRBJ1-2, with D possibly matching TRBD1 (6 bases). The CDR3 consists of 13 residues. Germline-derived CDR1 and CDR2 are LGHNT and FRNRAP. Trimming pared 5 bases from V and 7 bases from J, leaving 14 bases between. CDR3 residues: CASGPTAGAGYTF. CDR3 bases: TGTGCTAGTGGTCCGACAGCGGGGGCTGGCTACACCTTC.

This rearrangement joins TRBV7-2 to TRBJ1-5, with D unclear. CDR3 size: 12 residues. Germline CDR1 and CDR2: SGHTA and FQGNSA. V lost 1 base and J lost 9, with 7 bases in between. The CDR3 region has the DNA TGTGCCAGCAGCTTAGATTCCGGGCCCCAGCATTTT. It specifies CASSLDSGPQHF.

The V and J genes are TRBV29-1 and TRBJ1-1; possibly TRBD1 for D (5 bases). The germline V and J ends were trimmed by 1 base and 4 bases, with 16 bases remaining between them. Germline assignment: CDR1 SQVTM and CDR2 ANQGSEA. The CDR3 extends over 15 amino acids. The CDR3, as DNA: TGCAGCGTTGAAGTGAGCGGGGCGCGGGGCACTGAAGCTTTCTTT. Residues: CSVEVSGARGTEAFF.

J is TRBJ1-5 and V is TRBV7-9; D not certain. Germline V gives CDR1 SEHNR, CDR2 FQNEAQ (reference sequence). V was cut by 1 base and J by 7 bases, with 8 bases left in between. CDR3 length: 13 amino acids. CDR3 nucleotides: TGTGCCAGCAGCTTAGATGTGCGACAGCCCCAGCATTTT. The encoded protein is CASSLDVRQPQHF.

The genes are TRBV7-2 and TRBJ2-3; TRBD2 aligns across 10 bases. CDR3 length: 15 residues. CDR1 is SGHTA and CDR2 is FQGNSA in the germline V gene. The V segment lost 5 bases and the J segment 2 bases; nucleotides outside the gene matches: 4. CDR3 in amino acids: CASSVLAGATDTQYF. DNA of the CDR3: TGTGCCAGCAGCGTCCTAGCGGGGGCCACAGATACGCAGTATTTT.

The chain recombines TRBV5-8 with TRBJ1-4, with D maybe TRBD1 (6 bases). The ends were cut back, 2 bases at V and 8 bases at J, with 13 bases in the middle. The CDR3 is 14 residues long. Germline V gene lookup returns CDR1 SGHTS and CDR2 YDEGEE. CDR3 sequence: CASSLHRVNEKLFF. In DNA, the CDR3 is TGTGCCAGCAGCTTACACAGGGTAAACGAAAAACTGTTTTTT.

The V call is TRBV6-5, the J call TRBJ2-5; TRBD2 matches 12 bases. Germline V gene lookup returns CDR1 MNHEY and CDR2 SVGAGI. The length of the CDR3 is 15 residues. V dropped 6 bases and J dropped 5; count of bases not matched to a gene: 7. The CDR3 sequence is CASRPRTSGDETQYF. The DNA for the CDR3 is TGTGCCAGCAGACCCCGGACTAGCGGGGACGAGACCCAGTACTTC.

CDR3 sequence reads: CASSEWAGEQPQHF. As DNA, the CDR3 is TGCGCCAGCAGTGAGTGGGCAGGGGAACAGCCCCAGCATTTT. The chain is built from TRBV10-2 and TRBJ1-5; perhaps TRBD1 as D (6 bases). Germline values: CDR1 WSHSY, CDR2 SAAADI. V was shortened by 1 base and J by 7 bases, with 11 bases between the two germline ends. The CDR3 is made up of 14 amino acids.

V is TRBV5-6 and J is TRBJ2-7; 7 nucleotides match TRBD2. The CDR3 contains 12 residues. V shed 6 bases, J shed 3 bases, and the junction held 3 bases outside the gene matches. Per the germline V gene, CDR1 is SGHDT and CDR2 is YYEEEE. CDR3 nucleotide sequence: TGTGCCAGCAAACGGGGGGACTACGAGCAGTACTTC. Protein: CASKRGDYEQYF.